One and the same sample provided the 15 T cell receptor beta chains below, sequenced in a study of T-cell reconstitution after alpha-beta-depleted transplantation in children. A TCRbeta library incorporating unique molecular identifiers was prepared. TCRdb recomputed calls from the PCR reads with MiXCR, one row per CDR3 protein. The data contain approximately 97,000 distinct CDR3 sequences, approximately 5.4% of them singletons. The starting material was PBMCs, mostly from graft donor cells, obtained 60 days after TCRalphabeta/CD19-depleted stem cell transplant. The source of these receptors is a female patient aged 2 to 10 who had a stem cell transplant for Fanconi anemia, so the T cells may come from the graft donor.

The J gene is TRBJ2-1, the V gene TRBV7-8; D gene ambiguous. Germline assignment: CDR1 SGHVS and CDR2 FQNEAQ. Trimming removed 1 base from V and 0 bases from J, with 4 bases in between. The CDR3 has 14 amino acids. For the CDR3, the DNA is TGTGCCAGCAGCTTAGTTATCTCCTACAATGAGCAGTTCTTC. It is translated as CASSLVISYNEQFF. The complete variable domain, with remaining parts taken from reference TRBV7-8 and TRBJ2-1, reads GAGVSQSPRYKVAKRGQDVALRCDPISGHVSLFWYQQALGQGPEFLTYFQNEAQLDKSGLPSDRFFAERPEGSVSTLKIQRTQQEDSAVYLCASSLVISYNEQFFGPGTRLTVL.

This clonotype was seen many times. V and J are TRBV12-3 or TRBV12-4 and TRBJ2-2; 12 bases align to TRBD2. Trimming took 3 bases from V and 7 from J; bases not matched to a gene: 3. This CDR3 has 15 residues. For the CDR3, the DNA is TGTGCCAGCAGTTTGGGACTAGCGGGCGGCGGGGAGCTGTTTTTT. Residues: CASSLGLAGGGELFF.

This clonotype was observed a handful of times. The chain carries TRBV20-1 and TRBJ2-1, with D possibly being TRBD1 or TRBD2 (6 bases each). This CDR3 spans 18 amino acids. Per germline, CDR1 DFQATT and CDR2 SNEGSKA (reference sequence). V was shortened by 1 base and J by 4 bases, with 23 bases between the two germline ends. In DNA form, the CDR3 reads TGCAGTGCTAGAGCTTGGTTGGATGGGGGGCTACATTACAATGAGCAGTTCTTC. It is translated as CSARAWLDGGLHYNEQFF.

This clonotype has ten or more counts. This chain joins TRBV5-5 and TRBJ2-1, with TRBD2 matching over 12 bases. The germline V gene encodes CDR1 SGHKS and CDR2 YYEKEE (reference sequence). The CDR3 contains 18 residues. V was clipped by 3 bases and J by 3 bases; unmatched bases: 10. The CDR3 loop is CASSSTRTSGIFYNEQFF. The CDR3 nucleotides read TGTGCCAGCAGCTCGACCCGGACTAGCGGGATTTTCTACAATGAGCAGTTCTTC. The variable domain in full, completed from reference TRBV5-5 and TRBJ2-1, reads DAGVTQSPTHLIKTRGQQVTLRCSPISGHKSVSWYQQVLGQGPQFIFQYYEKEERGRGNFPDRFSARQFPNYSSELNVNALLLGDSALYLCASSSTRTSGIFYNEQFFGPGTRLTVL.

Ten or more counts support this clonotype. The rearrangement links TRBV7-8 to TRBJ2-3; D is uncertain. Germline V gene lookup returns CDR1 SGHVS and CDR2 FQNEAQ. This CDR3 spans 16 amino acids. V was shortened by 1 base and J by 0 bases, with 11 bases between the two germline ends. The CDR3 spells CASSLGSVTSTDTQYF. DNA of the CDR3: TGTGCCAGCAGCTTAGGCAGCGTAACTAGCACAGATACGCAGTATTTT.

The table lists this clonotype with many counts. The chain links TRBV4-1 to TRBJ2-5; TRBD2 matches at 8 bases. CDR1 and CDR2 (germline): MGHRA, YSYEKL. CDR3 size: 13 residues. The ends lost 11 bases at V and 4 bases at J; junction bases unmatched: 9. The CDR3 nucleotides read TGCGCCCGGAGCGGGAGACCACTAGAGACCCAGTACTTC. Translating it yields CARSGRPLETQYF.

V usage is TRBV10-3 and J usage is TRBJ2-1; TRBD2 matches 9 bases. After removal of 4 bases from V and 8 bases from J, the junction contained 12 bases not matched to a gene. CDR1 is ENHRY and CDR2 is SYGVKD in the germline V gene. This CDR3 contains 16 residues. This CDR3 is CAISAREGPLLDEQFF. The DNA for the CDR3 is TGTGCCATCAGTGCGCGGGAGGGCCCTTTGTTGGATGAGCAGTTCTTC.

This clonotype was observed a few times. This sequence joins TRBV3-1 and TRBJ1-2; D remains ambiguous. Trimming cost V 0 bases and J 1 base, with 12 bases left between them. The germline gives CDR1 LGHDT, CDR2 YNNKEL (reference sequence). This CDR3 contains 16 residues. In DNA, the CDR3 is TGTGCCAGCAGCCAAGAAGACTTAACCTTTAACTATGGCTACACCTTC. Encoded protein: CASSQEDLTFNYGYTF.

The V call is TRBV15, the J call TRBJ2-4; no definite D call. The length of the CDR3 is 15 residues. In germline, CDR1 is LNHNV, CDR2 YYDKDF (reference sequence). V gave up 6 bases and J gave up 2 bases, with 14 bases separating them. The DNA for the CDR3 is TGTGCCACCAGTACCCTGGGAATTACCAAAAACATTCAGTACTTC. Translating gives CATSTLGITKNIQYF. The full variable domain, completed using reference TRBV15 and TRBJ2-4, is DAMVIQNPRYQVTQFGKPVTLSCSQTLNHNVMYWYQQKSSQAPKLLFHYYDKDFNNEADTPDNFQSRRPNTSFCFLDIRSPGLGDTAMYLCATSTLGITKNIQYFGAGTRLSVL.

In its sample, this clonotype was seen many times. This chain uses TRBV6-5 with TRBJ2-7; D call uncertain. Trimming stripped 0 bases from V and 3 bases from J, with 6 bases between. This CDR3 comprises 13 residues. Germline V CDR1 and CDR2: MNHEY, SVGAGI. The CDR3 loop reads CASSYSGFYEQYF. CDR3 nucleotide sequence: TGTGCCAGCAGTTACTCAGGGTTCTACGAGCAGTACTTC.

The sample holds many counts of this clonotype. The chain joins TRBV28 to TRBJ1-2; D remains ambiguous. Germline lookup yields CDR1 MDHEN and CDR2 SYDVKM. CDR3 length: 14 amino acids. Trimming shortened V by 2 bases and J by 8 bases, and 15 bases separated the two germline ends. CDR3 sequence reads: CASSLEDAIRGYTF. The CDR3 region has the DNA TGTGCCAGCAGTTTAGAGGACGCCATCAGGGGCTACACCTTC.

This chain connects TRBV20-1 to TRBJ2-7; D unresolved. Per germline, CDR1 DFQATT and CDR2 SNEGSKA (reference sequence). This CDR3 has 16 amino acids. Deletions cut 0 bases from V and 6 bases from J, with 21 bases between. The CDR3: CSAREVPLGFPREQYF. The CDR3 DNA reads TGCAGTGCTAGAGAGGTCCCATTAGGTTTCCCCCGCGAGCAGTACTTC.

For this clonotype: A much more abundant neighbour one base away suggests this may be a read error. The J gene is TRBJ2-2, the V gene TRBV12-3 or TRBV12-4, with 10 bases fitting TRBD2. The CDR3 is 19 amino acids. The CDR3 sequence is CASCFLAGVLNGGTGELFF. The CDR3 DNA follows: TGTGCCAGCTGTTTCCTAGCGGGAGTTTTAAATGGTGGCACCGGGGAGCTGTTTTTT.

There are a few counts of this clonotype. The chain uses TRBV5-1 and TRBJ1-5, with D unclear. The V end lost 1 base, the J end lost 6 bases, and 8 bases lay between the germline ends. CDR3 length: 13 residues. In germline, CDR1 is SGHRS, CDR2 YFSETQ. The DNA for the CDR3 is TGCGCCAGCAGCTTGACAGACGGTCAGCCCCAGCATTTT. Translating gives CASSLTDGQPQHF. The full variable domain, its missing parts supplied by reference TRBV5-1 and TRBJ1-5, is KAGVTQTPRYLIKTRGQQVTLSCSPISGHRSVSWYQQTPGQGLQFLFEYFSETQRNKGNFPGRFSGRQFSNSRSEMNVSTLELGDSALYLCASSLTDGQPQHFGDGTRLSIL.

The CDR3 DNA is TGTGCCAGCAGCTTGGGGCTCCCCCGCTACAATGAGCAGTTCTTC. Translating it yields CASSLGLPRYNEQFF. The chain is built from TRBV5-4 and TRBJ2-1; D gene ambiguous. In germline, CDR1 is SGHNT, CDR2 YYREEE (reference sequence). The germline V and J ends were trimmed by 0 bases and 3 bases, with 10 bases remaining between them. The CDR3 is 15 amino acids.